This T cell receptor beta chain comes out of a study of human T cells and chemical hapten exposure. For the study at large: Across samples, TCR yields varied, mostly owing to small differences in pooled library volumes. The study, taken as a whole, reports: All donors were alopecia patients, so their immunity may differ from that of healthy people.

Time point of the sample: pre-sensitization, week 0. Treatment of the sample: therapeutic diphenylcyclopropenone sensitization with weekly scalp DPC. Researchers extracted total RNA from unfractionated whole blood. Germline V gene sequence: CDR1 WSHSY, CDR2 SAAADI. V shed 8 bases and J 8 bases; nucleotides not matched to a gene: 0. The CDR3 is 10 amino acids. How the authors handled the data: The median was about 96,000 TCRs per sample, ranging about 20,000 to 700,000. TCRdb passed the RACE reads through MiXCR, listing each CDR3 protein once. The V and J calls here are based on TCRdb, not the publication. The sample includes fewer than 45,000 distinct CDR3 sequences, more than 10% of them seen just once. A remark on this clonotype: Antigen unknown.

The origin of this receptor is a woman aged 40-49 years with alopecia areata. Some clones in this sample may be carry-over from other donors' samples. This specimen consisted of whole blood, obtained in connection with sensitization to the hapten diphenylcyclopropenone (DPC). The chain links TRBV10-2 to TRBJ2-1; 7 bases map to TRBD2. In DNA, the CDR3 is TGCGCCAGCGGGGGGGATGAGCAGTTCTTC. Its translation is CASGGDEQFF.